This T cell receptor beta chain originates from a study of blood T cell repertoires in COVID-19. In the study overall: Material from acute and convalescent COVID-19 was sourced from the United States, Italy and Spain.

The method was immunoSEQ multiplex PCR; TCRdb's version includes in-frame clones alone and lacks a portion of them. This sample yields roughly 33,000 clones, of which around 80% are seen a single time; approximately 7% belongs to the top ten. This clone appeared a single time. J lost 6 bases, V lost 10 bases, and 15 bases had no gene match. The CDR3 length is 16 residues. Germline V gene sequence: CDR1 ENHRY, CDR2 SYGVKD. What was sequenced was peripheral blood. This chain uses TRBV10-3 with TRBJ1-2; 12 bases are a match to TRBD1. The sequence came from a woman in her sixties with acute or convalescent COVID-19. For the CDR3, the DNA is TGTGCCACCCTGGCGTGGGGCGGGACAGGGGGCGATGGCTACACCTTC. Its translation is CATLAWGGTGGDGYTF.